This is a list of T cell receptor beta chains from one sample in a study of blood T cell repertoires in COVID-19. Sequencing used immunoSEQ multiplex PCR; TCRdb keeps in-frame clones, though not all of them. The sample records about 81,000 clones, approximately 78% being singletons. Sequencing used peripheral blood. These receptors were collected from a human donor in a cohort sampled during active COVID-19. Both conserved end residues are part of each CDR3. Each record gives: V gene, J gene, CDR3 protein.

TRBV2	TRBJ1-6	CASSATGENSPLHF
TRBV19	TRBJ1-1	CASSISTPFF
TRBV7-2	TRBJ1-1	CASSSGGNTEAFF
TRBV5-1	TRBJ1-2	CASSLERQGGYTF
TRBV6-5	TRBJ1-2	CASSPRVPRGGYTF
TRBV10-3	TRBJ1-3	CAISVGVFSGNTIYF
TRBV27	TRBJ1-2	CASSPGQGANYGYTF
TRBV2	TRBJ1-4	CASRGGQGNRNEKLFF
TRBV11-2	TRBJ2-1	CASRVSGSSSYNEQFF
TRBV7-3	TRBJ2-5	CASSQGTEETQYF
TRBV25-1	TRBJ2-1	CASSDAGGPFDEQFF
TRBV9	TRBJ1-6	CASSVEGGDPNNSPLHF
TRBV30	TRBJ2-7	CAWRRQGRTDEQYF
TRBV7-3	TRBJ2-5	CASSATSGGGETQYF
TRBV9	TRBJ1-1	CASSVAPGGRDTEAFF
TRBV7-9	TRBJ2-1	CASSLNNEQFF
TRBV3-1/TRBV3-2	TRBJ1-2	CASSQDGRRYGYTF
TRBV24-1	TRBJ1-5	CATSDLTGTSSQPQHF
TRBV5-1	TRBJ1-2	CASSFKMTGANYGYTF
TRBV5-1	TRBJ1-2	CASSLDGAGYGYTF
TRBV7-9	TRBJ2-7	CASSLVEGLGTGVEQYF
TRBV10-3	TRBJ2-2	CAISVSHGGTNTGELFF
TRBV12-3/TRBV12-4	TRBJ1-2	CASTSAADYGYTF